This T cell receptor beta chain came from a study of T cells in localized non-small cell lung cancer. The ends were cut back, 1 base at V and 6 bases at J, with 5 bases in the middle. Germline V gene lookup returns CDR1 SGHDT and CDR2 YYEEEE. This CDR3 contains 11 residues. In its sample, this clone was seen a few times. Assay: immunoSEQ multiplex PCR; the TCRdb copy retains only in-frame clones and omits some. The data show roughly 38,000 clones, with more than 70% seen just once and roughly 2.6% held by the top ten. The sample here was peripheral blood, taken before any cancer treatment. The chain recombines TRBV5-6 with TRBJ2-7, with D unclear. This TCR was recovered from a female donor aged 60 or older with stage I squamous cell lung carcinoma. Here the CDR3 reads CASSLQLEQYF. The CDR3 coding sequence is TGTGCCAGCAGCTTGCAGCTCGAGCAGTACTTC. The complete variable domain, with remaining parts taken from reference TRBV5-6 and TRBJ2-7, reads DAGVTQSPTHLIKTRGQQVTLRCSPKSGHDTVSWYQQALGQGPQFIFQYYEEEERQRGNFPDRFSGHQFPNYSSELNVNALLLGDSALYLCASSLQLEQYFGPGTRLTVT.